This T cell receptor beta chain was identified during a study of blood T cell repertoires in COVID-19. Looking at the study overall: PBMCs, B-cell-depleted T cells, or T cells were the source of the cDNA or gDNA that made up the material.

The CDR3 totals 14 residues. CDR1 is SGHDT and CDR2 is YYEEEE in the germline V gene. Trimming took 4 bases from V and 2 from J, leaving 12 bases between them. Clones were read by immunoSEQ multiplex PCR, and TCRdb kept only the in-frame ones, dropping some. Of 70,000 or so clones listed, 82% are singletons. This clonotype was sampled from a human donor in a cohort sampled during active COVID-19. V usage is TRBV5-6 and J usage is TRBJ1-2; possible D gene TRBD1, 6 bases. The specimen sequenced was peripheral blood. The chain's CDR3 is CASSGPQGNYGYTF. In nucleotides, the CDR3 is TGTGCCAGCAGCGGTCCGCAGGGGAACTATGGCTACACCTTC.